Presented here are 3 T cell receptor beta chains from one specimen sequenced in a study of cytomegalovirus exposure and HLA in healthy donors. It was with 60 Vbeta and 13 Jbeta primers that the PCR ran. Assay used: immunoSEQ multiplex PCR; TCRdb lists only in-frame clones, some missing. Seen here are some 84,000 clones, under 85% observed once, and the top ten hold about 2.1%. Sequences were obtained from PBMCs. The receptors come from a boy aged 5-17 years in good health and CMV-seronegative.

V gene TRBV10-2 combines with J gene TRBJ2-7; the match to TRBD1 covers 8 bases. CDR1 WSHSY and CDR2 SAAADI come from the germline V gene. The CDR3 contains 15 residues. The junction had 9 bases not matched to a gene; V was cut back by 6 bases and J by 2 bases. CDR3 DNA sequence: TGCGCCAGCAGAGACATCTGGACAGGGACCTACGAGCAGTACTTC. Its translation: CASRDIWTGTYEQYF.

V and J are TRBV27 and TRBJ2-1; 12 bases agree with TRBD2. Unmatched junction bases numbered 14, after V lost 2 bases and J lost 0 bases. Germline V lookup: CDR1 MNHEY, CDR2 SMNVEV (reference sequence). The CDR3 is 21 residues long. The CDR3 DNA is TGTGCCAGCAGTTTACCCTTGACCGGGACTAGCGGGCCCAGCTCCTACAATGAGCAGTTCTTC. Its translation: CASSLPLTGTSGPSSYNEQFF.

This clone occurred once. The chain recombines TRBV7-9 with TRBJ1-1; possibly TRBD1 for D (5 bases). Germline-derived CDR1 and CDR2 are SEHNR and FQNEAQ (reference sequence). The length of the CDR3 is 14 residues. The germline V and J ends were trimmed by 5 bases and 0 bases, with 10 bases remaining between them. The CDR3 coding sequence is TGTGCCAGCAGCCGACAGTCGATGAACACTGAAGCTTTCTTT. Its protein product is CASSRQSMNTEAFF.